The TCR beta chain under discussion was sequenced for a study of T-cell memory formation after mild COVID-19. Each CDR3 protein is one row after TCRdb ran MiXCR on the 5' RACE reads. This table holds nearly 350,000 distinct CDR3 sequences, under 15% found once. This clonotype has a handful of counts. From germline, CDR1 is MNHNY and CDR2 SVGAGI (reference sequence). V lost 6 bases, J lost 2 bases, and 6 bases stayed unmatched. CDR3 length: 17 residues. The sequence came from a man younger than 35 who had mild COVID-19 (a few samples of this study predate the infection). Cell type and time point are not known. Sequenced material: PBMCs or a T cell subset sorted from them (not recorded which). The chain joins TRBV6-6 to TRBJ1-6; 11 bases agree with TRBD1. As DNA, the CDR3 is TGTGCCAGCAGACCCGGACAGGGGGCGACCTATAATTCACCCCTCCACTTT. This sequence encodes CASRPGQGATYNSPLHF.